This T cell receptor (beta chain) is from a study of response to subunit inactivated influenza vaccine. Findings and caveats of the study: Each seasonal influenza vaccination, the authors suggested, recruits few new T cells.

V was shortened by 4 bases and J by 6 bases, with 13 bases between the two germline ends. Germline V CDR1 and CDR2: SGHDN, FVKESK. The CDR3 covers 14 residues. A single record per CDR3 protein comes from TCRdb applying MiXCR to the RT-PCR reads. Among around 710,000 distinct CDR3 sequences listed, more than 11% were seen once. About this clonotype: Its antigen is as yet unknown.

The clonotype comes from a man aged 50-60 years who received an inactivated influenza vaccine. The chain employs TRBV14 and TRBJ1-3; no firm D call. Sequences were derived from PBMCs from blood, sampled less than 15 days before vaccination. The CDR3 sequence is CASSPREDQNTIYF. The CDR3 DNA sequence: TGTGCCAGCAGCCCCCGAGAGGACCAAAACACCATATATTTT.